The 5 T cell receptor beta chains listed next were all sequenced from one sample in a study of cytomegalovirus exposure and HLA in healthy donors. Researchers ran the PCR with 60 Vbeta and 13 Jbeta primers. Method: immunoSEQ multiplex PCR; TCRdb's copy keeps in-frame clones and lacks some. The sample consists of around 110,000 clones, around three quarters of them appearing once. The sample taken for sequencing was PBMCs. The source of these receptors is a man aged 25 to 40 in good health and CMV-seropositive.

DNA of the CDR3: TGTGCCAGCAGCGCCTCAGGGGGCGGCAATCAGCCCCAGCATTTT. Translated, it gives CASSASGGGNQPQHF. The chain recombines TRBV7-3 with TRBJ1-5, with TRBD1 matching 8 bases. Germline CDR1 SGHTA, CDR2 FQGTGA. The CDR3 loop spans 15 amino acids. J lost 2 bases, V lost 5 bases, and 5 bases had no gene match.

This clone appeared a single time. The chain has TRBV2 and TRBJ1-2; TRBD1 agrees at 8 bases. Trimming at V came to 6 bases and at J to 6 bases, leaving 3 bases not matched to a gene. The CDR3 consists of 12 residues. Per the germline V gene, CDR1 is SNHLY and CDR2 is FYNNEI. The CDR3 reads CASRLTGDGYTF. CDR3 DNA: TGTGCCAGCAGATTGACAGGGGATGGCTACACCTTC.

This clone was recorded once. The chain uses TRBV7-8 and TRBJ1-2; D is undetermined. The CDR3 is made up of 14 amino acids. The V end was cut by 1 base, the J end by 4 bases, with 10 bases between. Germline lookup yields CDR1 SGHVS and CDR2 FQNEAQ. CDR3 bases: TGTGCCAGCAGCTTAGGGGGAGGCCTCTATGGCTACACCTTC. Translation gives CASSLGGGLYGYTF.

The V and J genes are TRBV30 and TRBJ1-6, with D possibly being TRBD1 (6 bases). Trimming took off 3 bases at V and 4 bases at J, with 16 bases between the two ends. The CDR3 consists of 16 residues. Germline CDR1 reads GTSNPN; CDR2 reads SVGIG (reference sequence). The CDR3 coding sequence is TGTGCCTGGAGGGGACCCGAGACAGGTTATAATTCACCCCTCCACTTT. It codes for CAWRGPETGYNSPLHF.

The V call is TRBV7-3, the J call TRBJ2-2; D unclear. The germline gives CDR1 SGHTA, CDR2 FQGTGA. CDR3 length: 13 residues. The ends were cut back, 5 bases at V and 5 bases at J, with 9 bases in the middle. This chain's CDR3 is CASSASGTGELFF. The CDR3 region has the DNA TGTGCCAGCAGCGCCTCCGGGACCGGGGAGCTGTTTTTT.